Listed here are 17 T cell receptor beta chains from one sample, sequenced in a study of blood T cell repertoires in COVID-19. Sequenced by immunoSEQ multiplex PCR; TCRdb stores in-frame clones only, minus some. The sample lists fewer than 200,000 clones, around 76% seen once, with approximately 8.1% in the top ten. Specimen: peripheral blood. These receptors all come from a woman in her sixties with COVID-19, enrolled during active disease.

The chain is built from TRBV5-4 and TRBJ2-1; D ambiguous. The CDR3 extends over 14 amino acids. Trimming left V 4 bases short and J 2 bases short, with 10 bases between. The germline V gene has CDR1 SGHNT and CDR2 YYREEE (reference sequence). CDR3 nucleotides: TGTGCCAGCAGCCCTTCTGGGCCCTACAATGAGCAGTTCTTC. Encoded protein: CASSPSGPYNEQFF.

The chain uses TRBV2 and TRBJ1-1, with D hard to call. The V gene's germline CDR1 is SNHLY and CDR2 FYNNEI. The CDR3 is 14 amino acids. Trimming pared 2 bases from V and 0 bases from J, leaving 7 bases between. For the CDR3, the DNA is TGTGCCAGCAGTGAACAACAGATGAACACTGAAGCTTTCTTT. It yields the protein CASSEQQMNTEAFF.

This CDR3 reads CASSPPDIFGYTF. DNA of the CDR3: TGTGCCAGCAGCCCTCCTGACATTTTTGGCTACACCTTC. The chain recombines TRBV7-2 with TRBJ1-2; D gene ambiguous. The germline V gene has CDR1 SGHTA and CDR2 FQGNSA. Trimming removed 5 bases at V and 7 bases at J, with 14 bases between. This CDR3 spans 13 amino acids.

There are a few counts of this clone. The rearrangement uses TRBV4-3 and TRBJ1-1; D may be TRBD1 (6 bases). Germline values: CDR1 LGHNA, CDR2 YSLEER. Trimming shortened V by 1 base and J by 1 base, and 7 bases separated the two germline ends. This CDR3 is built from 14 residues. The CDR3 coding sequence is TGCGCCAGCAGCCAAGGACAGGAGAACACTGAAGCTTTCTTT. It codes for CASSQGQENTEAFF.

The chain couples TRBV5-5 to TRBJ2-3, with D tentatively TRBD2 (6 bases). CDR3 length: 16 amino acids. V was clipped by 3 bases and J by 1 base, with 15 bases between them. Looked up from germline, CDR1 is SGHKS and CDR2 is YYEKEE (reference sequence). The chain's CDR3 is CASSSRLVGGTDTQYF. In nucleotides, the CDR3 is TGTGCCAGCAGCTCCCGACTAGTGGGAGGCACAGATACGCAGTATTTT.

The chain recombines TRBV18 with TRBJ2-1; D might be TRBD1 (6 bases). Germline CDR1 and CDR2: KGHSH and LQKENI. The CDR3 runs 12 residues. V was pared by 3 bases and J by 10 bases, with 10 bases between. CDR3 amino acids: CASSPGGDEQFF. The CDR3 coding sequence is TGTGCCAGCTCACCTGGGGGCGACGAGCAGTTCTTC.

This chain uses TRBV19 with TRBJ2-3; TRBD2 agrees at 8 bases. J lost 6 bases, V lost 4 bases, and 9 bases had no gene match. The CDR3 length is 15 residues. The germline V gene has CDR1 LNHDA and CDR2 SQIVND (reference sequence). CDR3 amino acids: CASSRIGSGTDTQYF. CDR3 in DNA: TGTGCCAGTAGTAGGATCGGTAGCGGGACGGATACGCAGTATTTT. Full variable domain (rest looked up from reference TRBV19 and TRBJ2-3): DGGITQSPKYLFRKEGQNVTLSCEQNLNHDAMYWYRQDPGQGLRLIYYSQIVNDFQKGDIAEGYSVSREKKESFPLTVTSAQKNPTAFYLCASSRIGSGTDTQYFGPGTRLTVL.

This sequence joins TRBV4-1 and TRBJ1-2; D gene uncertain. V shed 3 bases and J shed 0 bases, with 5 bases lying between them. The CDR3 totals 13 residues. Germline-derived CDR1 and CDR2 are MGHRA and YSYEKL. The CDR3 DNA reads TGCGCCAGCAGCCAGTTCGCTAACTATGGCTACACCTTC. It is translated as CASSQFANYGYTF.

The J gene is TRBJ2-2, the V gene TRBV11-2; no clear D gene. The length of the CDR3 is 13 residues. The germline V gene encodes CDR1 SGHAT and CDR2 FQNNGV. V lost 5 bases to trimming and J lost 3 bases, with 7 bases between them. In nucleotides, the CDR3 is TGTGCCAGCAGCACTCGGTACACCGGGGAGCTGTTTTTT. Translating gives CASSTRYTGELFF.

This clone was counted once. The chain combines TRBV19 with TRBJ2-1; 11 bases map to TRBD2. Germline V gene data show CDR1 as LNHDA and CDR2 as SQIVND (reference sequence). The trim removed 7 bases at V and 4 bases at J, leaving 9 bases unmatched. The CDR3 sequence is 16 residues long. This CDR3 reads CASIPGASGGYNEQFF. The CDR3 region has the DNA TGTGCCAGTATCCCCGGGGCTAGCGGGGGGTACAATGAGCAGTTCTTC.

The rearrangement joins TRBV27 to TRBJ1-5, with TRBD1 matching over 8 bases. Trimming removed 6 bases from V and 0 bases from J; junction bases left unmatched: 7. The germline V gene has CDR1 MNHEY and CDR2 SMNVEV (reference sequence). The CDR3 is 16 residues long. CDR3: CASRGQAIYSNQPQHF. CDR3 in DNA: TGTGCCAGCAGGGGACAGGCGATTTATAGCAATCAGCCCCAGCATTTT.

The J gene is TRBJ2-5, the V gene TRBV14; D is unresolved. The CDR3 has 12 residues. Germline CDR1 is SGHDN and CDR2 is FVKESK. V lost 4 bases and J lost 9, with 12 bases in between. In DNA form, the CDR3 reads TGTGCCAGCAGCCTAACTGCGTCGGCCCAGTACTTC. Amino acids: CASSLTASAQYF.

The chain has TRBV15 and TRBJ2-1, with 10 bases matching TRBD2. This CDR3 region has 18 residues. The germline gives CDR1 LNHNV, CDR2 YYDKDF (reference sequence). V was pared by 0 bases and J by 8 bases, with 13 bases of the junction left unmatched. The CDR3 loop reads CATSRDVWTSGSLYEQFF. The CDR3 nucleotides read TGTGCCACCAGCAGAGATGTTTGGACTAGCGGCTCCCTCTATGAGCAGTTCTTC. Complete variable domain (other parts from reference TRBV15 and TRBJ2-1): DAMVIQNPRYQVTQFGKPVTLSCSQTLNHNVMYWYQQKSSQAPKLLFHYYDKDFNNEADTPDNFQSRRPNTSFCFLDIRSPGLGDTAMYLCATSRDVWTSGSLYEQFFGPGTRLTVL.

The V and J genes are TRBV5-1 and TRBJ1-6, with D unclear. Trimming cost V 0 bases and J 8 bases, with 9 bases left between them. The CDR3 has 14 amino acids. The V gene's germline CDR1 is SGHRS and CDR2 YFSETQ. For the CDR3, the DNA is TGCGCCAGCAGCTTGGGACATCACGATTCACCCCTCCACTTT. It codes for CASSLGHHDSPLHF.

The V gene is TRBV28, the J gene TRBJ1-3; 9 bases are a match to TRBD1. The germline V gene encodes CDR1 MDHEN and CDR2 SYDVKM. The V segment lost 4 bases and the J segment 0 bases; nucleotides outside the gene matches: 7. The CDR3 consists of 17 residues. The CDR3 DNA reads as TGTGCCAGCAGTTCTCCGGGACAGGGCGTCTCTGGAAACACCATATATTTT. The encoded protein is CASSSPGQGVSGNTIYF.

This chain joins TRBV19 and TRBJ1-2; possible D gene TRBD1, 5 bases. V lost 3 bases and J lost 4, with 15 bases in between. CDR3 length: 15 amino acids. Germline CDR1 is LNHDA and CDR2 is SQIVND (reference sequence). The CDR3 bases are TGTGCCAGTAGTATGGACGACAGCGCAATCTATGGCTACACCTTC. It specifies CASSMDDSAIYGYTF.

This clone appeared a few times. This chain connects TRBV9 to TRBJ2-7; 7 bases match TRBD1. J gave up 2 bases and V 1 base, and 6 bases lay outside the gene matches. The CDR3 totals 15 residues. The germline V gene has CDR1 SGDLS and CDR2 YYNGEE. CDR3 residues: CASSVPPGQTYEQYF. CDR3 nucleotide sequence: TGTGCCAGCAGCGTACCACCGGGACAGACCTACGAGCAGTACTTC.